A single sample gave rise to the 9 T cell receptor beta chains below, sequenced in a study of T cell changes during pregnancy in multiple sclerosis. Profiling relied on immunoSEQ multiplex PCR, and the TCRdb table lists in-frame clones only, not all of them. The sample yields 65,000 to 90,000 clones, roughly 90% seen once. The specimen comprised peripheral blood, sampled in the first trimester of pregnancy. Every receptor here comes from a female donor with multiple sclerosis, enrolled in a pregnancy study.

This sequence joins TRBV6-1 and TRBJ1-3; 8 bases line up with TRBD1. Germline CDR1 reads MNHNS; CDR2 reads SASEGT. The CDR3 sequence is 15 residues long. J lost 3 bases, V lost 5 bases, and 6 bases had no gene match. CDR3 coding DNA: TGTGCCAGCAGTCGACAGGGGTTAGATGGAAACACCATATATTTT. As protein: CASSRQGLDGNTIYF.

This clone has more than one count but fewer than ten. The V and J genes are TRBV27 and TRBJ1-3; 8 positions agree with TRBD1. The CDR3 sequence is 15 residues long. With V trimmed by 5 bases and J by 4 bases, 7 bases remained unmatched. CDR1 is MNHEY, CDR2 SMNVEV, per germline (reference sequence). CDR3 nucleotide sequence: TGTGCCAGCAGTCCCTGGACAGGGTCCGGAAACACCATATATTTT. It encodes CASSPWTGSGNTIYF.

V is TRBV5-1 and J is TRBJ2-6; TRBD1 matches 7 bases. Germline lookup yields CDR1 SGHRS and CDR2 YFSETQ. The CDR3 loop spans 16 amino acids. V shed 4 bases and J 0 bases; nucleotides not matched to a gene: 4. In nucleotides, the CDR3 is TGCGCCAGCAGCCTAAACAGGGGCTCTGGGGCCAACGTCCTGACTTTC. It translates to CASSLNRGSGANVLTF.

CDR3 sequence reads: CASSYRKAGYTF. CDR3 nucleotides: TGTGCCAGCAGCTACCGGAAAGCGGGCTACACCTTC. This chain links TRBV6-5 with TRBJ1-2, with D unclear. V was clipped by 6 bases and J by 8 bases, with 13 bases between them. This CDR3 has 12 residues. The V gene's germline CDR1 is MNHEY and CDR2 SVGAGI.

The chain recombines TRBV6-5 with TRBJ2-7; maybe TRBD2 (5 bases). This CDR3 has 15 residues. Germline loops: CDR1 MNHEY, CDR2 SVGAGI. V shed 0 bases and J shed 4 bases, with 13 bases lying between them. CDR3 bases: TGTGCCAGCAGTTACTCGGGCCTACGGGGTTACGAGCAGTACTTC. Translated, it gives CASSYSGLRGYEQYF.

V gene TRBV30 combines with J gene TRBJ1-2; 12 nucleotides match TRBD1. Germline V gives CDR1 GTSNPN, CDR2 SVGIG (reference sequence). The CDR3 loop spans 15 amino acids. J was trimmed by 6 bases and V by 3 bases; bases with no gene match: 8. CDR3: CAWSPGGTGGDGYTF. The CDR3 nucleotides read TGTGCCTGGAGCCCCGGGGGGACAGGGGGCGATGGCTACACCTTC. The full variable domain, completed using reference TRBV30 and TRBJ1-2, is SQTIHQWPATLVQPVGSPLSLECTVEGTSNPNLYWYRQAAGRGLQLLFYSVGIGQISSEVPQNLSASRPQDRQFILSSKKLLLSDSGFYLCAWSPGGTGGDGYTFGSGTRLTVV.

The V and J genes are TRBV9 and TRBJ2-2; TRBD2 matches 14 bases. This CDR3 has 19 residues. Germline lookup yields CDR1 SGDLS and CDR2 YYNGEE. The J segment lost 3 bases and the V segment lost 3 bases, leaving 10 bases of the junction unmatched. The CDR3 here is CASSAGGLAGGYYTGELFF. The CDR3 DNA reads as TGTGCCAGCAGCGCAGGAGGACTAGCGGGGGGATACTACACCGGGGAGCTGTTTTTT.

The gene calls are TRBV2 and TRBJ1-6; tentative D call: TRBD1 (5 bases). CDR3 length: 13 residues. The germline CDR1 and CDR2 sequences are SNHLY and FYNNEI. V was shortened by 6 bases and J by 9 bases, with 12 bases between the two germline ends. The chain's CDR3 is CASRGGMGSPLHF. DNA for the CDR3: TGTGCCAGCAGGGGGGGGATGGGTTCACCCCTCCACTTT.

This clone was recorded only once. The chain combines TRBV5-6 with TRBJ1-1; perhaps TRBD1 as D (6 bases). Germline V gene sequence: CDR1 SGHDT, CDR2 YYEEEE. The ends were cut back, 5 bases at V and 1 base at J, with 18 bases in the middle. The CDR3 is 16 amino acids. In DNA form, the CDR3 reads TGTGCCAGCAGTTCAAGACAGGAGAAAAGGAACACTGAAGCTTTCTTT. Its protein is CASSSRQEKRNTEAFF.